A selection of T cell receptor beta chains follows, all from one sample in a study of blood T cell repertoires in COVID-19. Profiled with immunoSEQ multiplex PCR; TCRdb holds only in-frame clones, not every one. The sample consists of about 200,000 clones, about 89% of them appearing once. What was sequenced was PBMCs or T cells enriched from blood (not recorded which). These receptor sequences come from a woman in her late teens or twenties who had recovered from COVID-19. Each CDR3 is given with its conserved first and last residue. Each record gives: clone size, D gene, V gene, J gene, CDR3 DNA, CDR3 protein. D genes are given only for firm matches. The size entry is marked missing in some rows and otherwise reads once, few, many or a size class.

-	TRBD1	TRBV30	TRBJ1-4	TGTGCCTGGGGCCGGGACAGGCTAAATGAAAAACTGTTTTTT	CAWGRDRLNEKLFF
few	-	TRBV2	TRBJ1-2	TGTGCCAGCAGTGAAGGGCAGGGGTATTATGGCTACACCTTC	CASSEGQGYYGYTF
-	TRBD1	TRBV5-5	TRBJ1-1	TGTGCCAGCAGCGCCCACAGGGGGGTGAACACTGAAGCTTTCTTT	CASSAHRGVNTEAFF
-	TRBD1	TRBV7-9	TRBJ1-5	TGTGCCAGCAAGCTTAGGGACAGAAGGCATCAGCCCCAGCATTTT	CASKLRDRRHQPQHF
-	TRBD1	TRBV29-1	TRBJ2-7	TGCAGCGTTGCTGGGACAGGGGAGGCCTACGAGCAGTACTTC	CSVAGTGEAYEQYF
-	-	TRBV5-1	TRBJ2-5	TGCGCCAGCGCGGGGAGGGAGACCCAGTACTTC	CASAGRETQYF
-	-	TRBV29-1	TRBJ2-1	TGCAGCGTTGACGGAGTAGGTGTCTACAATGAGCAGTTCTTC	CSVDGVGVYNEQFF
-	TRBD2	TRBV7-7	TRBJ2-2	TGTGCCAGCAGCCCCGGGGGGGCGGGCACCGGGGAGCTGTTTTTT	CASSPGGAGTGELFF
-	-	TRBV11-3	TRBJ2-7	TGTGCCAGCAGCTTAGATGTACAGGGAGAGTGCTACGAGCAGTACTTC	CASSLDVQGECYEQYF
few	-	TRBV28	TRBJ1-1	TGTGCCAGCAGTTCAGTGAACACTGAAGCTTTCTTT	CASSSVNTEAFF
-	TRBD1	TRBV5-6	TRBJ1-2	TGTGCCAGCAGCCCGGACAGGGACTATGGCTACACCTTC	CASSPDRDYGYTF
-	-	TRBV5-1	TRBJ1-2	TGCGCCAGCAGCTTGCGTGCCGCCCCCTTAGCTAACTATGGCTACACCTTC	CASSLRAAPLANYGYTF
-	-	TRBV30	TRBJ2-7	TGTGCCTGGAGTCAGGGCTACGAGCAGTACTTC	CAWSQGYEQYF
-	TRBD2	TRBV7-6	TRBJ2-5	TGTGCCAGCAGCTTAAGACCCCTAGCGGGGGTCCAAGAGACCCAGTACTTC	CASSLRPLAGVQETQYF
-	TRBD1	TRBV11-3	TRBJ1-1	TGTGCCAGCAGCGGGGGACAGGGAGCGGACACTGAAGCTTTCTTT	CASSGGQGADTEAFF
-	TRBD1	TRBV30	TRBJ1-3	TGTGCCTGGAGGACGACAGGGGTCCAGTCTGGAAACACCATATATTTT	CAWRTTGVQSGNTIYF
-	TRBD1	TRBV19	TRBJ1-2	TGTGCCAGTAGACTTTACGGGACAGAGTACGGCTACACCTTC	CASRLYGTEYGYTF
-	-	TRBV12-3/TRBV12-4	TRBJ1-1	TGTGCCAGCAGTCGGGGGGCGGAGAGTGAAGCTTTCTTT	CASSRGAESEAFF